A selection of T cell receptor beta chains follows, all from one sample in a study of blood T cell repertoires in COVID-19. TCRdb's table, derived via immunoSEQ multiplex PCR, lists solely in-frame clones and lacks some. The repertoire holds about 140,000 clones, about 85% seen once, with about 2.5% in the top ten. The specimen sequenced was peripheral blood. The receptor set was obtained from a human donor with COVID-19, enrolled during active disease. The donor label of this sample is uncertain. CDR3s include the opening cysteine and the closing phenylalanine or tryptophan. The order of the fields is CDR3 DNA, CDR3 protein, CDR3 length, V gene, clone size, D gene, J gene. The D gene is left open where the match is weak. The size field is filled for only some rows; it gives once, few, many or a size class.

TGTGCCAGCAGCCGTGCGGGAGAAGAGGGAGATACGCAGTATTTT | CASSRAGEEGDTQYF | 15 | TRBV11-2 | - | TRBD2 | TRBJ2-3
TGTGCCATCAAAAGTTCACAGGGGGAGATGGAGACCCAGTACTTC | CAIKSSQGEMETQYF | 15 | TRBV10-3 | - | TRBD1 | TRBJ2-5
TGTGCCAGCAGTTTAGACAGGAACAATGAGCAGTTCTTC | CASSLDRNNEQFF | 13 | TRBV12-3/TRBV12-4 | - | - | TRBJ2-1
TGTGCCAGCAGTTACACCCGAGTCTACGAGCAGTACTTC | CASSYTRVYEQYF | 13 | TRBV6-5 | - | - | TRBJ2-7
TGTGCCAGTAGTATAGTTTCGGGGTCAGGCACAGATACGCAGTATTTT | CASSIVSGSGTDTQYF | 16 | TRBV19 | once | - | TRBJ2-3
TGTGCCAGTAGTGTACTAGCGCTCTCCTACAATGAGCAGTTCTTC | CASSVLALSYNEQFF | 15 | TRBV19 | - | TRBD2 | TRBJ2-1
TGTGCCAGCTCACCGAGCGCGGGACAGCTCGTTAACACCGGGGAGCTGTTTTTT | CASSPSAGQLVNTGELFF | 18 | TRBV18 | - | - | TRBJ2-2
TGTGCCAGCAGCCAAACCCAGGGTAATGAAAAACTGTTTTTT | CASSQTQGNEKLFF | 14 | TRBV5-4 | - | - | TRBJ1-4
TGTGCCAGCAGCTACCCTGGGACAGGGTATAATTCACCCCTCCACTTT | CASSYPGTGYNSPLHF | 16 | TRBV11-2 | - | TRBD1 | TRBJ1-6
TGTGCCAGCAGCCCAGCTAGCGGGAGGACCTACAATGAGCAGTTCTTC | CASSPASGRTYNEQFF | 16 | TRBV11-3 | - | TRBD2 | TRBJ2-1
TGTGCCAGCAGCCACCGAGATGGGGGAGGGGAGGAAAAACTGTTTTTT | CASSHRDGGGEEKLFF | 16 | TRBV4-2 | - | - | TRBJ1-4
TGTGCCAGCAGCTTGGTTCAGCGGAGGGATACGCAGTATTTT | CASSLVQRRDTQYF | 14 | TRBV5-4 | once | - | TRBJ2-3
TGTGCCAGCAGTGAAACAGGAACTAAAGAGACCCAGTACTTC | CASSETGTKETQYF | 14 | TRBV2 | - | - | TRBJ2-5
TGTGCCAGCAGCCAAAATCCGACTAGCGACAATGAGCAGTTCTTC | CASSQNPTSDNEQFF | 15 | TRBV9 | - | TRBD2 | TRBJ2-1
TGTGCCAGCAGTGAAATGAGCGGTGTCTCCTACGAGCAGTACTTC | CASSEMSGVSYEQYF | 15 | TRBV2 | - | - | TRBJ2-7
TGCAGCGTTGAAGACCGGCAGGGGGCTTACGAGCAGTACTTC | CSVEDRQGAYEQYF | 14 | TRBV29-1 | - | TRBD1 | TRBJ2-7
TGCGCCAGCAGCTTGGATGGGACAGGCCACAATGAGCAGTTCTTC | CASSLDGTGHNEQFF | 15 | TRBV5-1 | - | TRBD1 | TRBJ2-1
TGTGCCAGCAGCCTAACTTTAGCGGGGGGGCCGGACGAGCAGTACTTC | CASSLTLAGGPDEQYF | 16 | TRBV3-1/TRBV3-2 | - | TRBD2 | TRBJ2-7
TGTGCCAGCAGTACCGGTGAAAAACTGTTTTTT | CASSTGEKLFF | 11 | TRBV12-3/TRBV12-4 | - | - | TRBJ1-4
TGTGCCAGCAGCTTGGCGGGAGGACCGTACGAGCAGTACTTC | CASSLAGGPYEQYF | 14 | TRBV11-2 | - | TRBD2 | TRBJ2-7
TGTGCCACCAGTGAATCCGCAGGGGCTAGCACAGATACGCAGTATTTT | CATSESAGASTDTQYF | 16 | TRBV24-1 | once | - | TRBJ2-3
TGTGCCAGCAGCGTAAGAGCGGGGGCGGCAGATACGCAGTATTTT | CASSVRAGAADTQYF | 15 | TRBV9 | once | TRBD2 | TRBJ2-3
TGTGCCAGTAAGAGACAGGGGGCTGGAGAGACCCAGTACTTC | CASKRQGAGETQYF | 14 | TRBV19 | - | TRBD1 | TRBJ2-5
TGTGCCAGCAGTTACTCGGGCAGGGGAGAGGAGACCCAGTACTTC | CASSYSGRGEETQYF | 15 | TRBV6-5 | - | - | TRBJ2-5
TGCGCCAGCAGCCCTGGTGCCCACCGAGGGAACACTGAAGCTTTCTTT | CASSPGAHRGNTEAFF | 16 | TRBV5-1 | - | - | TRBJ1-1
TGTGCCAGCAGTCAACAGGGTGACACTGAAGCTTTCTTT | CASSQQGDTEAFF | 13 | TRBV7-6 | once | - | TRBJ1-1
TGCAGTGCTAGTTTGCTTGACAGGGGCTATGGCTACACCTTC | CSASLLDRGYGYTF | 14 | TRBV20-1 | - | TRBD1 | TRBJ1-2
TGTGCCAGTAGTATAGGAGGGATCTCTGGAAACACCATATATTTT | CASSIGGISGNTIYF | 15 | TRBV19 | - | - | TRBJ1-3
TGTGCCAGCAGCACCGGACTAGCGGGGGGGAGCTCCTACAATGAGCAGTTCTTC | CASSTGLAGGSSYNEQFF | 18 | TRBV7-3 | - | TRBD2 | TRBJ2-1
TGTGCCAGCAGTTTTCGGGGTACCCACGAGCAGTACTTC | CASSFRGTHEQYF | 13 | TRBV12-3/TRBV12-4 | - | - | TRBJ2-7
TGTGCCAGCAGTAAGCTGACAGCAACTAATGAAAAACTGTTTTTT | CASSKLTATNEKLFF | 15 | TRBV2 | - | - | TRBJ1-4
TGTGCCAGCAGCTCAATCCGGGGGATGAGTGCGGGTGGGACCTACGAGCAGTACTTC | CASSSIRGMSAGGTYEQYF | 19 | TRBV21-1 | - | - | TRBJ2-7
TGTGCCAGCAGTTACGCGGGACTAGACGGTGGTGAGCAGTTCTTC | CASSYAGLDGGEQFF | 15 | TRBV6-2/TRBV6-3 | - | TRBD2 | TRBJ2-1
TGTGCCAGCAGTCCCCAGGGGGCGTTGAGTTCACCCCTCCACTTT | CASSPQGALSSPLHF | 15 | TRBV27 | - | TRBD1 | TRBJ1-6
TGTGCCAGCACCCTTGGACAGGGATATTCACCCCTCCACTTT | CASTLGQGYSPLHF | 14 | TRBV5-6 | once | TRBD1 | TRBJ1-6
TGTGCCAGTAGTAAGGGACAATTGGATGAAAAACTGTTTTTT | CASSKGQLDEKLFF | 14 | TRBV19 | - | - | TRBJ1-4
TGTGCCAGCAGCCTGCAGGGTCAACTCAGGGAGCAGTACTTC | CASSLQGQLREQYF | 14 | TRBV28 | - | - | TRBJ2-7
TGTGCCAGCAGTGAATGGGCAGGGCTTGGCTATGGCTACACCTTC | CASSEWAGLGYGYTF | 15 | TRBV25-1 | - | - | TRBJ1-2
TGTGCCAGCTCAGGGGACAGCCAGAATCAGCCCCAGCATTTT | CASSGDSQNQPQHF | 14 | TRBV18 | - | TRBD1 | TRBJ1-5
TGCGCCAGCAGCTTGACTATCCGGGGTACGCAGTATTTT | CASSLTIRGTQYF | 13 | TRBV5-1 | - | - | TRBJ2-3